This TCR beta chain is from a study of T cells in localized non-small cell lung cancer (dated by TCRdb to 2018 to 2020). Regarding the research as a whole: The study analyzed T cell repertoires of a few hundred early-stage NSCLC patients, comparing tumors and uninvolved tumor-adjacent lungs. The cohort was made up of some 240 treatment-naive NSCLC patients whose localized lung tumors had been resected. Of the NSCLC patients, fewer than 150 were male and around 97 were female, and the mean age was about 69 years. What the work shows at the level of the full study, not this receptor alone: Uninvolved tumor-adjacent lung showed the highest T cell clonality, higher than tumor, which suggests more focused antigenic responses in the uninvolved tumor-adjacent lung. Because multi-region tumor sequencing was not done, intratumor heterogeneity could not be ruled out. Higher T cell density in blood was associated with longer overall survival, whereas higher clonality in adjacent lung was associated with shorter survival. Because the study design was exploratory, TCR variables were selected using unadjusted p-values without false-discovery rate correction. Of the top 100 tumor clones, a median of roughly 56 were detected in paired uninvolved adjacent lung; around 30 were also among that lung's top 100.

At diagnosis, tumor, uninvolved tumor-adjacent lung and peripheral blood were collected and then preserved as a mix of FFPE and fresh-frozen material. Blood samples were analyzed as peripheral blood mononuclear cells for TCR repertoire profiling. On this clone itself: It has no known antigen specificity. Qualities for individual bases were not recorded, and no much larger clone is one base off.

The immunoSEQ Assay was used to sequence TCR beta CDR3 regions from DNA. Per the source publication's procedure: To compute T cell density, TCR beta template counts were normalized to usable DNA, which was estimated by amplifying housekeeping genes. Using the preseqR package, richness was estimated by extrapolating to 120,000 templates for tissue samples and 400,000 templates for PBMC samples. Clonality was defined by subtracting Pielou's evenness from one. Tissue-enriched TCRs were identified by differential abundance testing using productive amino-acid clonotypes, minimum total count 5 and alpha 0.1. The Jaccard Index and the Morisita Overlap Index were used to quantify repertoire overlap between compartments. GLIPH clustered TCR beta CDR3s with public tetramer-defined viral CDR3s; viral motifs required at least three viral sequences plus V-gene enrichment. TCRdb obtained this table from immuneACCESS and retained in-frame rearrangements with V and J assigned. These tables miss some clones; where compared with another copy, unresolved V genes account for less than half of the shortfall, and the remainder is unexplained. That table furnishes V, J and clone size, whereas the DNA furnished D and trimming. This sample is represented by 100,000 or so clones; approximately 90% of them were singletons. The ten largest clones represent about 4% of the sample.

The CDR3 sequence holds 17 residues, the cysteine and phenylalanine included. Just the 51-base CDR3 DNA is kept, in frame starting at base 1. Cut back by 4 bases and 8 bases, the V and J ends lie 24 bases apart. CDR1 and CDR2 (SGHDT, YYEEEE) derive from the germline V gene. The source material was PBMCs, sampled before any cancer treatment. The receptor comes from a woman aged 40 to 75 with stage II squamous cell lung carcinoma. The V and J segments used are TRBV5-6 and TRBJ1-4; TRBD1 might be the D gene, on 5 matching bases. This receptor has the CDR3 CASSLRMAAPKGEKLFF. The nucleotide sequence reads as follows: TGTGCCAGCAGCCTACGGATGGCTGCTCCCAAGGGGGAAAAACTGTTTTTT.